These 17 T cell receptor beta chains originate from one sample sequenced in a study of tumor-infiltrating lymphocytes in primary liver carcinoma. From unsorted bulk tissue weighing about 18-30 mg, DNA and RNA were co-extracted. Using a constant-region primer together with ProtoScript II reverse transcriptase, TCR beta cDNA was made from 500 ng of total RNA. Generation of the TCR beta libraries relied on three nested multiplex PCR rounds using slightly modified ARM-PCR. Researchers ran the first two PCR rounds for roughly 11 cycles each with TRBV1-TRBV30 forward primers and a C-beta reverse primer. TCRdb re-derived calls from the multiplex PCR reads in MiXCR, one entry per CDR3 protein. Of around 70,000 distinct CDR3 sequences listed, 55% to 75% were seen once; the top ten hold 28%. Material: liver tumor tissue from sampling region 4. Subset here: tumor region T4, right-lateral pole. These receptors were obtained from a man aged 35-49 years with primary liver carcinoma and hepatitis B virus infection.

DNA of the CDR3: TGTGCCAGCAGCTTCAGCTTAGCGGCTGAGATAGATACGCAGTATTTT. Its protein is CASSFSLAAEIDTQYF. This chain uses TRBV11-2 with TRBJ2-3; tentative D call: TRBD2 (6 bases). V was clipped by 3 bases and J by 5 bases, with 18 bases between them. Germline CDR1 reads SGHAT; CDR2 reads FQNNGV. The CDR3 loop spans 16 amino acids.

The V call is TRBV6-1, the J call TRBJ2-3; 8 nucleotides align to TRBD2. This CDR3 contains 18 residues. Germline loops: CDR1 MNHNS, CDR2 SASEGT. V lost 8 bases to trimming and J lost 0 bases; unmatched junction nucleotides: 16. The CDR3 sequence is CASDEPASGPFSTDTQYF. CDR3 DNA sequence: TGTGCCAGCGATGAACCAGCTAGCGGGCCGTTTAGCACAGATACGCAGTATTTT.

With respect to this clonotype: The CDR3 ends on some other residue instead of the conserved phenylalanine or tryptophan, so this is likely a read error. The rearrangement joins TRBV10-3 to TRBJ1-1, with 7 bases fitting TRBD1. Germline values: CDR1 ENHRY, CDR2 SYGVKD. The length of the CDR3 is 13 residues. CDR3 residues: CTAGGVQNHEAFS. The DNA of the CDR3 is TGTACCGCAGGGGGGGTGCAGAACCATGAAGCTTTCTCT.

This clonotype was picked up many times. The chain combines TRBV10-3 with TRBJ2-1; unclear D gene. V was cut by 1 base and J by 8 bases, with 6 bases left in between. CDR3 length equals 12 residues. Germline CDR1 ENHRY, CDR2 SYGVKD. This CDR3 is CAISELGDEQFF. The CDR3 DNA reads as TGTGCCATCAGTGAGTTGGGCGATGAGCAGTTCTTC.

Concerning this clonotype itself: Lacking the conserved final phenylalanine or tryptophan, this CDR3 likely reflects a read error. This chain joins TRBV11-2 and TRBJ2-3, with D unclear. CDR1 and CDR2 from the germline V gene are SGHAT and FQNNGV. This CDR3 region has 13 residues. The CDR3 nucleotides read TGTGCCAGCAGGAAACCCGGGTCGGATATGCAGTATTTA. Translated: CASRKPGSDMQYL.

This rearrangement joins TRBV7-2 to TRBJ1-1, with 7 bases identical to TRBD1. The junction had 10 bases not matched to a gene; V was cut back by 1 base and J by 5 bases. Looked up from germline, CDR1 is SGHTA and CDR2 is FQGNSA. The CDR3 has 16 amino acids. CDR3 sequence reads: CASSLEPGQPWTEAFF. The DNA for the CDR3 is TGTGCCAGCAGCTTAGAGCCGGGACAGCCATGGACTGAAGCTTTCTTT.

V usage is TRBV11-2 and J usage is TRBJ1-1; TRBD1 aligns across 10 bases. This CDR3 is 17 amino acids long. Germline CDR1 SGHAT, CDR2 FQNNGV. Trimming took 5 bases from V and 4 from J; bases not matched to a gene: 13. This CDR3 reads CASSRMEGQGFSTEAFF. The CDR3, as DNA: TGTGCCAGCAGCCGAATGGAGGGACAGGGGTTCAGCACTGAAGCTTTCTTT.

This chain uses TRBV4-1 with TRBJ2-5, with D perhaps assigned TRBD1 or TRBD2 (6 bases each). The CDR3 spans 15 residues. CDR1 is MGHRA and CDR2 is YSYEKL in the germline V gene. Trimming removed 10 bases from V and 1 base from J, with 19 bases in between. The CDR3 here is CANIPSGAPQETQYF. The CDR3 DNA is TGCGCCAACATCCCGTCGGGGGCCCCCCAAGAGACCCAGTACTTC.

With respect to this clonotype: At one of its ends the junction is not consistent with the germline gene, which may arise from a read error. The chain carries TRBV2 and TRBJ2-1; D is possibly TRBD1 or TRBD2 (5 bases each). In germline, CDR1 is SNHLY, CDR2 FYNNEI. The CDR3 has 15 amino acids. CDR3 protein: CASSHGASRYNDQFF. CDR3 in DNA: TGTGCCAGCAGCCACGGGGCTAGCCGCTACAATGATCAGTTCTTC.

The chain employs TRBV28 and TRBJ2-3; the match to TRBD1 covers 10 bases. The V segment lost 5 bases and the J segment 3 bases; nucleotides outside the gene matches: 5. CDR1 MDHEN and CDR2 SYDVKM come from the germline V gene. This CDR3 region has 15 residues. CDR3 amino acids: CASSIGQGETDTQYF. In DNA form, the CDR3 reads TGTGCCAGCAGTATAGGACAGGGGGAAACAGATACGCAGTATTTT. The variable domain in full, with the rest retrieved from reference TRBV28 and TRBJ2-3, is DVKVTQSSRYLVKRTGEKVFLECVQDMDHENMFWYRQDPGLGLRLIYFSYDVKMKEKGDIPEGYSVSREKKERFSLILESASTNQTSMYLCASSIGQGETDTQYFGPGTRLTVL.

The table lists this clonotype with a few counts. This may be a read error, as it is one base from a much larger clone. The rearrangement uses TRBV6-5 and TRBJ2-1; 8 bases are shared with TRBD1. The CDR3 sequence is 16 residues long. Germline V gene data show CDR1 as MNHEY and CDR2 as SVGAGI. For the CDR3, the DNA is TGTGCCAGCAGTTACTCGACGGACAGGGTATACAATGGGCAGTTCTTC. Translating it yields CASSYSTDRVYNGQFF.

A note on this clonotype: A read error may be the cause here, since a much bigger clone is one base away. The V gene is TRBV12-3 or TRBV12-4, the J gene TRBJ1-1; D is possibly TRBD1 (6 bases). Trimming pared 5 bases from V and 5 bases from J, leaving 15 bases between. The length of the CDR3 is 14 residues. DNA for the CDR3: TGTGCCAGCAGTCCGGGACATTCGAAGACTGAAGCTTTCTTT. It translates to CASSPGHSKTEAFF.

A note on this clonotype: A read error may produce the germline difference seen at one junction end. The rearrangement links TRBV19 to TRBJ1-1; D may be TRBD1 (5 bases). The germline V gene encodes CDR1 LNHDA and CDR2 SQIVND (reference sequence). CDR3 size: 13 residues. The CDR3 DNA reads TGTGCCAATAGTGCCCGACAGAACATTGAAGCTTTCTTT. Translated, it gives CANSARQNIEAFF.

Points on this clonotype: Germline and junction disagree at one end, which may indicate a read error. The chain employs TRBV11-2 and TRBJ1-6; tentative D call: TRBD1 (5 bases). From germline, CDR1 is SGHAT and CDR2 FQNNGV. The CDR3 sequence is 16 residues long. The DNA for the CDR3 is TGTGCCAGCAGCTTAGAAGGGGCATCCTTTAATTCACCTCTCCTCTTT. The encoded protein is CASSLEGASFNSPLLF.

In this sample, this clonotype turned up many times. V is TRBV7-8 and J is TRBJ2-7; 7 bases match TRBD1. V lost 4 bases and J lost 3; bases outside the gene matches: 15. The CDR3 runs 17 residues. CDR1 and CDR2 from the germline V gene are SGHVS and FQNEAQ. The CDR3 protein is CASSYKRGRDRLYEQYF. DNA of the CDR3: TGTGCCAGCAGCTACAAAAGGGGCCGGGACAGACTCTACGAGCAGTACTTC.

This clonotype was observed many times. The chain is built from TRBV7-8 and TRBJ2-1; 13 bases match TRBD2. This CDR3 spans 14 amino acids. Germline V gives CDR1 SGHVS, CDR2 FQNEAQ. Unmatched junction bases numbered 4, after V lost 4 bases and J lost 10 bases. For the CDR3, the DNA is TGTGCCAGCAGCTCCGGACTAGCGGGAGCGGAGCAGTTCTTC. As protein: CASSSGLAGAEQFF.

Details on this clonotype: Since the CDR3 does not end with the conserved phenylalanine or tryptophan, this likely comes from a read error. The genes are TRBV30 and TRBJ2-6; D not resolved. V was cut by 3 bases and J by 0 bases, with 12 bases left in between. CDR1 is GTSNPN and CDR2 is SVGIG in the germline V gene (reference sequence). This CDR3 has 16 amino acids. Here the CDR3 DNA reads TGTGCCTGGAGGAACAGTGGGCTCTCTGGGGCCAACGTCCTGACTCTC. It yields the protein CAWRNSGLSGANVLTL.